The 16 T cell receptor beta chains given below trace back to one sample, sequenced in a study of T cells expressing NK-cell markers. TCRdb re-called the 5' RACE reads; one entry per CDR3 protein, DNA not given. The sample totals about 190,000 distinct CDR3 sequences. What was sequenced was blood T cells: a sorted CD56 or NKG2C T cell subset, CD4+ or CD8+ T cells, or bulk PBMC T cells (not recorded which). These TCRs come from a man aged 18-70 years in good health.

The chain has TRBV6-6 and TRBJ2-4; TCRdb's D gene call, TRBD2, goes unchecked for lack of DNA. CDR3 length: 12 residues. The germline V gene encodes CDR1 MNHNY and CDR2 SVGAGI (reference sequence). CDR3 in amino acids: CASSTGENIQYF.

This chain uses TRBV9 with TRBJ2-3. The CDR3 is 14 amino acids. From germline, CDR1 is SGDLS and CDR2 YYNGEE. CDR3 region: CASSGGSYTDTQYF.

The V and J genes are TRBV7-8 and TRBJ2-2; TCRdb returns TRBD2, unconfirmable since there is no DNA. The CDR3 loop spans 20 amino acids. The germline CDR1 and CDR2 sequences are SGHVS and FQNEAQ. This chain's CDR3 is CASSPRVPASGGPGTGELFF.

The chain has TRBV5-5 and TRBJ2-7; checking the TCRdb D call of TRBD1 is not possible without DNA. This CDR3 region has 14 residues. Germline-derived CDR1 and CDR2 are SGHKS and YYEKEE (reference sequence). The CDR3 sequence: CASSLGVGGFVQYF.

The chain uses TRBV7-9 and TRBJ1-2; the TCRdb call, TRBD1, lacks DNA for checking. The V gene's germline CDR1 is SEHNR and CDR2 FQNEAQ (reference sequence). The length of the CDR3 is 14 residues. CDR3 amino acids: CASSLDGRDYGYTF.

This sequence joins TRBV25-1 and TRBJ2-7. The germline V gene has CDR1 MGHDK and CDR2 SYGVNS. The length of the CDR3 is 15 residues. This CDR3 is CASSDYKDSSYEQYF.

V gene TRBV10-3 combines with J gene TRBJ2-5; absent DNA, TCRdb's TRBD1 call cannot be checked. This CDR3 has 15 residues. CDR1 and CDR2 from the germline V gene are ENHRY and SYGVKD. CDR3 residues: CAISDRGTIQETQYF.

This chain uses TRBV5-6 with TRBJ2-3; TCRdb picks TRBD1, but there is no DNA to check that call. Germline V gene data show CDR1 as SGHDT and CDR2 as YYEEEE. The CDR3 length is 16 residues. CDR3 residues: CASSSEDRGWADTQYF.

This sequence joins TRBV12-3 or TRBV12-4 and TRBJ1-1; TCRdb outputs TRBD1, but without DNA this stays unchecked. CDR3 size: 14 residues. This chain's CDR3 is CASSSSQGDTEAFF.

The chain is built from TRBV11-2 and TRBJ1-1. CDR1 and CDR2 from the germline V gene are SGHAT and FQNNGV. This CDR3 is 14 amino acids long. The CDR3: CASSLVFGGAKAFF. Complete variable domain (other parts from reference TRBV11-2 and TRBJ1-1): EAGVAQSPRYKIIEKRQSVAFWCNPISGHATLYWYQQILGQGPKLLIQFQNNGVVDDSQLPKDRFSAERLKGVDSTLKIQPAKLEDSAVYLCASSLVFGGAKAFFGQGTRLTVV.

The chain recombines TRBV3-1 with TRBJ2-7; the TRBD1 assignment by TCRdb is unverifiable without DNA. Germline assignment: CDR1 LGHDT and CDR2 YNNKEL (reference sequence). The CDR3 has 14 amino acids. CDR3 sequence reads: CASSPKQGFHEQYF.

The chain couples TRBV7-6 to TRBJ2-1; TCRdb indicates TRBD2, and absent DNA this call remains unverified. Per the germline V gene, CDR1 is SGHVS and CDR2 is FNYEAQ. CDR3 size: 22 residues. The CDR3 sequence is CASSLDSSVRTSGGSSYNEQFF.

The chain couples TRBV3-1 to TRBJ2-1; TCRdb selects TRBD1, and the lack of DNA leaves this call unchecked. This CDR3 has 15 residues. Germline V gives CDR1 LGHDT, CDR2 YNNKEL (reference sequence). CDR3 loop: CASSQDSGASNEQFF.

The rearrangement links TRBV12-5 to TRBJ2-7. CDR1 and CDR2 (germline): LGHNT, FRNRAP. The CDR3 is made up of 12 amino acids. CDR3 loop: CASGFNSYEQYF.

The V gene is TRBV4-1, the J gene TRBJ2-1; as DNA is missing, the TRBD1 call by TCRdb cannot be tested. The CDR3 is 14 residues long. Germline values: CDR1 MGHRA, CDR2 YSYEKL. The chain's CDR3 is CASSQWTGGNEQFF.

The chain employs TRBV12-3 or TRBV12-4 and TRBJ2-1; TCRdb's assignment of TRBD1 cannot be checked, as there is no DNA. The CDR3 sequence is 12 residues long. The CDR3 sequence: CASSLGSGAEFF.